The 14 T cell receptor beta chains below were found in one sample sequenced in a study of T-cell reconstitution after alpha-beta-depleted transplantation in children (dated by TCRdb to about 2016). Receptor amplification or capture employed PCR. TCRdb shows the sequencer as Illumina HiSeq 2500. To normalize quantification of the TCRbeta repertoire, the TCR libraries were built with molecular barcoding that relied on unique molecular identifiers. TCRdb reanalyzed the raw reads on its own, using fastp at Q25 for trimming and MiXCR for clone calling, and kept in-frame beta chains. Entries that share a CDR3 protein sequence are merged under the most common genes and DNA. Counted in this sample were about 98,000 distinct CDR3 sequences; around 22% of them appeared once. Clones ranked in the top ten supply about a fifth of the sample. The treatment or condition label here, explained by the study, means: allogeneic hematopoietic cell transplantation with graft depleted of TCRalphabeta T cells and CD19 B cells.

This material consisted of PBMCs, taken before TCRalphabeta/CD19-depleted stem cell transplant. The receptors were sampled from a boy aged 2 to 10 with acute lymphoblastic leukemia, due to receive a stem cell transplant.

This clonotype was observed a handful of times. The J gene is TRBJ1-1, the V gene TRBV4-3; D unclear. CDR1 and CDR2 (germline): LGHNA, YSLEER. CDR3 size: 13 residues. V gave up 6 bases and J gave up 4 bases, with 12 bases separating them. CDR3 coding DNA: TGCGCCAGCAGACTAGTGGGCGGCACTGAAGCTTTCTTT. Its protein product is CASRLVGGTEAFF.

Ten or more counts support this clonotype. V gene TRBV20-1 combines with J gene TRBJ1-1; D may be TRBD1 (5 bases). This CDR3 has 14 amino acids. Trimming left V 4 bases short and J 1 base short, with 13 bases between. Per the germline V gene, CDR1 is DFQATT and CDR2 is SNEGSKA (reference sequence). The CDR3 loop is CSANPGLSNTEAFF. CDR3 in DNA: TGCAGTGCTAACCCGGGACTTTCGAACACTGAAGCTTTCTTT.

The V gene is TRBV24-1, the J gene TRBJ2-2; D not resolved. Trimming removed 3 bases from V and 4 bases from J, with 8 bases in between. In germline, CDR1 is KGHDR, CDR2 SFDVKD. The CDR3 loop spans 14 amino acids. The DNA for the CDR3 is TGTGCCACCAGTGATCGTAGTGTCACCGGGGAGCTGTTTTTT. Translating it yields CATSDRSVTGELFF.

Points on this clonotype: Compared with germline, one end of the junction differs, possibly owing to a read error. J is TRBJ2-5 and V is TRBV3-1, with D unclear. Germline loops: CDR1 LGHDT, CDR2 YNNKEL (reference sequence). The length of the CDR3 is 10 residues. CDR3 in amino acids: CASSQEAQYF. DNA of the CDR3: TGTGCCAGCAGCCAAGAGGCCCAGTACTTC.

This clonotype was recorded a few times. V usage is TRBV7-3 and J usage is TRBJ2-1; 8 nucleotides match TRBD1. The CDR3 totals 14 residues. Germline V gives CDR1 SGHTA, CDR2 FQGTGA. V was pared by 5 bases and J by 7 bases, with 7 bases of the junction left unmatched. This CDR3 reads CASSQTGAGNEQFF. CDR3 DNA sequence: TGTGCCAGCAGCCAGACAGGGGCTGGGAATGAGCAGTTCTTC.

V usage is TRBV24-1 and J usage is TRBJ2-5, with 11 bases identical to TRBD2. CDR1 and CDR2 (germline): KGHDR, SFDVKD. CDR3 length equals 15 residues. V lost 1 base, J lost 4 bases, and 1 base stayed unmatched. In DNA form, the CDR3 reads TGTGCCACCAGTGATTTTACTAGCGGGGGAGAGACCCAGTACTTC. Protein product: CATSDFTSGGETQYF.

This clonotype was counted only a few times. CDR3 sequence reads: CASSRQGATNEKLFF. CDR3 in DNA: TGCGCCAGCAGCCGACAAGGGGCAACTAATGAAAAACTGTTTTTT. The chain combines TRBV4-3 with TRBJ1-4, with D possibly matching TRBD1 (5 bases). This CDR3 spans 15 amino acids. In germline, CDR1 is LGHNA, CDR2 YSLEER. The V end was cut by 4 bases, the J end by 0 bases, with 9 bases between.

This clonotype was seen at least ten times. This CDR3 is CASSPHPRTSGKDTQYF. The DNA of the CDR3 is TGCGCCAGCAGCCCACACCCCAGGACTAGCGGGAAAGATACGCAGTATTTT. The chain has TRBV4-3 and TRBJ2-3, with 12 bases identical to TRBD2. The germline V gene encodes CDR1 LGHNA and CDR2 YSLEER. CDR3 size: 17 residues. Unmatched junction bases numbered 10, after V lost 4 bases and J lost 5 bases.

The V gene is TRBV7-8, the J gene TRBJ2-3; D might be TRBD1 (5 bases). Trimming shortened V by 1 base and J by 3 bases, and 11 bases separated the two germline ends. The CDR3 loop spans 15 amino acids. CDR1 SGHVS and CDR2 FQNEAQ come from the germline V gene. CDR3 protein: CASSLDRLRTDTQYF. CDR3 nucleotides: TGTGCCAGCAGCTTAGACAGGTTAAGGACAGATACGCAGTATTTT.

The chain carries TRBV5-6 and TRBJ2-1, with a weak D call TRBD1 (6 bases). Per the germline V gene, CDR1 is SGHDT and CDR2 is YYEEEE. The germline V and J ends were trimmed by 1 base and 5 bases, with 13 bases remaining between them. The length of the CDR3 is 15 residues. The CDR3 DNA reads TGTGCCAGCAGCTTGCAGGGGCCGACCCACAATGAGCAGTTCTTC. This codes for CASSLQGPTHNEQFF.

This clonotype occurred a few times. V usage is TRBV20-1 and J usage is TRBJ1-2; D is perhaps TRBD1 (6 bases). This CDR3 spans 15 amino acids. Germline V gives CDR1 DFQATT, CDR2 SNEGSKA (reference sequence). Trimming took 2 bases from V and 3 from J, leaving 16 bases between them. CDR3 bases: TGCAGTGCTAGATCGGCAGGGGAGGGGGACTATGGCTACACCTTC. This codes for CSARSAGEGDYGYTF.

This chain uses TRBV11-2 with TRBJ2-7; D is uncertain. V was trimmed by 1 base and J by 2 bases, leaving 15 bases between them. The CDR3 contains 16 residues. From germline, CDR1 is SGHAT and CDR2 FQNNGV. The chain's CDR3 is CASSLADGTLTYEQYF. The CDR3 bases are TGTGCCAGCAGCTTAGCGGACGGTACTCTAACCTACGAGCAGTACTTC.

The rearrangement links TRBV20-1 to TRBJ2-1; D gene unclear. This CDR3 is 10 amino acids long. V lost 7 bases, J lost 6 bases, and 7 bases lay in between. The germline V gene has CDR1 DFQATT and CDR2 SNEGSKA (reference sequence). The CDR3 nucleotides are TGCAGTGTAGTTGGCAATGAGCAGTTCTTC. This encodes CSVVGNEQFF.

With respect to this clonotype: A clone one base away is much larger, so this may be a read error. This chain connects TRBV7-2 to TRBJ2-3; 7 bases match TRBD2. There are 16 residues in the CDR3. CDR1 is SGHTA, CDR2 FQGNSA, per germline. V trimming: 1 base; J trimming: 2 bases; junction bases outside the gene matches: 6. In DNA, the CDR3 is TGTGCCAGCAGCTTAGAGGCTAGCGGATTCACAGATACGCAGTATTTT. Its translation: CASSLEASGFTDTQYF.